One sample yielded the 17 T cell receptor beta chains listed below, sequenced in a study of blood T cells in healthy people across ages. PCR was performed a second time for roughly 7 to 11 cycles using a sample-barcoded 5' primer and a J-beta primer mix. From the 5' RACE reads, TCRdb called clonotypes with MiXCR, one entry per CDR3 protein. Of approximately 960,000 distinct CDR3 sequences in the sample, almost 30% were seen once. These data were likewise used in another study, on T cells of mothers and their children.

Sequenced: blood. Every receptor here comes from a woman between 35 and 50 years old in good health.

A word on this clonotype: This CDR3 fails to terminate in the conserved phenylalanine or tryptophan, so it likely reflects a read error. The chain links TRBV28 to TRBJ2-1; 8 bases are shared with TRBD2. This CDR3 comprises 14 residues. V lost 6 bases to trimming and J lost 8 bases; unmatched junction nucleotides: 9. The germline gives CDR1 MDHEN, CDR2 SYDVKM. The CDR3 here is CASRERRGGYEQFC. The CDR3 region has the DNA TGTGCCAGCAGAGAGCGACGGGGGGGCTATGAGCAGTTCTGC.

This clonotype came up many times. V usage is TRBV5-1 and J usage is TRBJ1-6; 7 nucleotides agree with TRBD1. This CDR3 comprises 14 residues. Germline trimming cut 3 bases from V and 7 bases from J; bases unmatched to any gene: 4. Germline V lookup: CDR1 SGHRS, CDR2 YFSETQ. CDR3 coding DNA: TGCGCCAGCAGCTGGGGGACAGCGAATTCACCCCTCCACTTT. Its protein product is CASSWGTANSPLHF.

The CDR3 here is CASSHLFNGLAGHNEQFF. In DNA, the CDR3 is TGTGCCAGCAGTCACCTCTTTAATGGACTAGCGGGGCACAATGAGCAGTTCTTC. The chain has TRBV6-2 or TRBV6-3 and TRBJ2-1, with TRBD2 identical over 12 bases. V lost 5 bases to trimming and J lost 5 bases; unmatched junction nucleotides: 13. Germline V gives CDR1 MNHEY, CDR2 SVGEGT. This CDR3 is 18 amino acids long.

As to this clonotype: The germline gene is not matched at one end of the junction; a read error may be the cause. The gene calls are TRBV3-1 and TRBJ2-5, with 10 nucleotides matching TRBD2. Germline assignment: CDR1 LGHDT and CDR2 YNNKEL (reference sequence). CDR3 length equals 16 residues. This CDR3 reads CANSQELAGAGETQYF. The CDR3 DNA reads as TGTGCCAACAGCCAAGAGCTAGCGGGGGCCGGGGAGACCCAGTACTTC.

The J gene is TRBJ2-5, the V gene TRBV4-3; D is possibly TRBD2 (6 bases). Germline V gene sequence: CDR1 LGHNA, CDR2 YSLEER. Trimming removed 0 bases from V and 5 bases from J, with 10 bases in between. The CDR3 has 14 residues. The DNA of the CDR3 is TGCGCCAGCAGCCAAGATTGGAGGGATGAGACCCAGTACTTC. Translating it yields CASSQDWRDETQYF.

This clonotype came up many times. As DNA, the CDR3 is TGCAGTGCTAGAGATTTGGTAGCGGGGGCCTACGAGCAGTACTTC. This sequence encodes CSARDLVAGAYEQYF. This chain connects TRBV20-1 to TRBJ2-7, with 9 bases that match TRBD2. This CDR3 has 15 amino acids. The V gene end was trimmed by 0 bases and the J gene end by 2 bases; junction bases not matched to a gene: 5. Per the germline V gene, CDR1 is DFQATT and CDR2 is SNEGSKA (reference sequence).

The chain carries TRBV9 and TRBJ2-1; the match to TRBD1 covers 10 bases. The CDR3 runs 14 residues. Losses at the gene ends were 4 bases for V and 9 bases for J; bases not matched to a gene: 7. From germline, CDR1 is SGDLS and CDR2 YYNGEE. CDR3 loop: CASSPQTGGGEQFF. The CDR3 DNA reads TGTGCCAGCAGCCCTCAGACAGGGGGCGGTGAGCAGTTCTTC.

Many counts were recorded for this clonotype. This rearrangement joins TRBV5-6 to TRBJ2-3; 12 nucleotides match TRBD2. The CDR3 runs to 16 residues. J lost 4 bases, V lost 3 bases, and 6 bases had no gene match. In germline, CDR1 is SGHDT, CDR2 YYEEEE. In DNA, the CDR3 is TGTGCCAGCAGCTCCTCTAGCGGGGGGGACTCAGATACGCAGTATTTT. Translation gives CASSSSSGGDSDTQYF.

The J gene is TRBJ1-2, the V gene TRBV5-1; 8 bases match TRBD1. CDR3 length: 14 residues. V lost 5 bases and J lost 8; bases outside the gene matches: 11. Per germline, CDR1 SGHRS and CDR2 YFSETQ. In DNA form, the CDR3 reads TGCGCCAGCAGACCCCCGGACAGGGTGGGAGGCTACACCTTC. Residues: CASRPPDRVGGYTF.

There are many counts of this clonotype. A much larger clonotype is one base distant, so this may be a read error. V gene TRBV20-1 combines with J gene TRBJ2-5; 9 positions agree with TRBD2. Germline loops: CDR1 DFQATT, CDR2 SNEGSKA (reference sequence). The CDR3 spans 15 residues. The J segment lost 11 bases and the V segment lost 3 bases, leaving 16 bases of the junction unmatched. The CDR3 region is CSASPPSGVRNEQYF. CDR3 coding DNA: TGCAGTGCTAGCCCCCCTAGCGGGGTACGGAATGAGCAGTACTTC.

The chain combines TRBV5-1 with TRBJ2-5; D is uncertain. CDR3 length: 15 residues. The V gene's germline CDR1 is SGHRS and CDR2 YFSETQ. V dropped 0 bases and J dropped 3 bases, with 12 bases sitting between them. The CDR3 protein is CASSLGGRFKETQYF. The CDR3 DNA sequence: TGCGCCAGCAGCTTGGGAGGTCGGTTTAAAGAGACCCAGTACTTC.

The sample holds a few counts of this clonotype. The V call is TRBV5-1, the J call TRBJ1-5; D gene unclear. The CDR3 totals 13 residues. Germline V gene data show CDR1 as SGHRS and CDR2 as YFSETQ. The V gene lost 5 bases and the J gene lost 5 bases, with 11 bases spanning the gap. CDR3 loop: CASRETEDQPQHF. The CDR3, as DNA: TGCGCCAGCAGAGAGACGGAGGATCAGCCCCAGCATTTT.

The J gene is TRBJ2-7, the V gene TRBV15; tentatively, D is TRBD1 or TRBD2 (5 bases each). The length of the CDR3 is 16 residues. The V and J ends lost 0 bases and 9 bases respectively, with 21 bases between them. The germline V gene has CDR1 LNHNV and CDR2 YYDKDF (reference sequence). The CDR3 DNA follows: TGTGCCACCAGCAGAGATTACGGGGCTAATAGCAGGGCGCAGTACTTC. This sequence encodes CATSRDYGANSRAQYF.

This clonotype was counted only a few times. The rearrangement joins TRBV11-2 to TRBJ1-5; D unclear. With 5 bases removed from V and 5 bases from J, the gap between germline ends came to 13 bases. From germline, CDR1 is SGHAT and CDR2 FQNNGV. This CDR3 is built from 14 residues. The CDR3 protein is CASSAHGLDQPQHF. In DNA, the CDR3 is TGTGCCAGCAGCGCCCATGGGTTAGATCAGCCCCAGCATTTT.

This clonotype has more than one count but fewer than ten. This chain uses TRBV24-1 with TRBJ2-1; 11 positions agree with TRBD2. With V trimmed by 4 bases and J by 7 bases, 11 bases remained unmatched. The CDR3 contains 17 residues. Per the germline V gene, CDR1 is KGHDR and CDR2 is SFDVKD. CDR3 loop: CATSDPGASGGLNEQFF. CDR3 nucleotides: TGTGCCACCAGTGACCCCGGGGCTAGCGGGGGGTTGAATGAGCAGTTCTTC.

For this clonotype: A junction boundary mismatches the germline segment, possibly from a read error. The chain links TRBV5-1 to TRBJ2-4; 8 bases agree with TRBD1. The CDR3 is 14 amino acids. Germline V lookup: CDR1 SGHRS, CDR2 YFSETQ. The CDR3 region is CDSSFTMGQAPQYF. In nucleotides, the CDR3 is TGTGACAGCAGCTTCACCATGGGACAGGCTCCGCAGTACTTC.

The V call is TRBV5-6, the J call TRBJ1-1, with D possibly matching TRBD1 (6 bases). The CDR3 consists of 16 residues. The V end lost 0 bases, the J end lost 1 base, and 13 bases lay between the germline ends. CDR1 SGHDT and CDR2 YYEEEE come from the germline V gene. The CDR3 spells CASSLGSQGSNTEAFF. The CDR3 region has the DNA TGTGCCAGCAGCTTGGGTTCACAGGGTTCGAACACTGAAGCTTTCTTT.